This T cell receptor (beta chain) was captured by sequencing in a study of low-dose radiotherapy and immunotherapy resistance in tumors. This clonotype was observed many times. V trimming: 4 bases; J trimming: 7 bases; junction bases outside the gene matches: 9. From germline, CDR1 is SEHNR and CDR2 FQNEAQ (reference sequence). This CDR3 is 15 amino acids long. The sample's time point: after trial treatment. The treatment here: LDRT plus nivolumab, ipilimumab, low-dose cyclophosphamide and aspirin (RACIN trial). Eligibility required advanced solid tumors lacking tumor-infiltrating lymphocytes. cDNA synthesis used a TRAV/TRBV-specific primer set for both chains. Both a constant-region primer and a V-primer adapter served to amplify TCRs across 20 PCR cycles. With in vitro transcription, the isolated mRNA was amplified. Via MiXCR, TCRdb re-called the reads, giving one row per CDR3 protein. The sample holds 95,000 to 100,000 distinct CDR3 sequences, less than 25% seen once.

The chain has TRBV7-9 and TRBJ1-5; 8 positions match TRBD1. The sequenced sample was PBMCs, obtained after low-dose radiotherapy plus immunotherapy. The clonotype originates from a male donor with prostate cancer. The CDR3 loop is CASSSGQGLGQPQHF. The CDR3 DNA is TGTGCCAGCAGCTCCGGACAGGGACTAGGGCAGCCCCAGCATTTT.